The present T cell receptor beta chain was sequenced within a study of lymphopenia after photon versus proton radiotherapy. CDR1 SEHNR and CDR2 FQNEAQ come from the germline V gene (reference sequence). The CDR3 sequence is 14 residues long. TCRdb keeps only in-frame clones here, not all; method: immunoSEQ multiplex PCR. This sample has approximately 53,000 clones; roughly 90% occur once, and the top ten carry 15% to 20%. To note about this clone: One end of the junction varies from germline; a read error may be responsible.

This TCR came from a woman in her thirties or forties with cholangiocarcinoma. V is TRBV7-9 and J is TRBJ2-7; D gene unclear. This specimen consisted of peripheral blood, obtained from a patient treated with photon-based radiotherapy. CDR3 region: CVSSFDAVPYEQYF. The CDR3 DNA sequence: TGTGTCAGCAGCTTTGACGCCGTCCCCTACGAGCAGTACTTC.